One sample yielded the 30 T cell receptor beta chains listed below, sequenced in a study of T-cell reconstitution after alpha-beta-depleted transplantation in children. A TCRbeta library incorporating unique molecular identifiers was prepared. TCRdb recomputed calls from the PCR reads with MiXCR, one row per CDR3 protein. Here the sample spans approximately 97,000 distinct CDR3 sequences, 6% to 9% being singletons. This sample comprised PBMCs, obtained before TCRalphabeta/CD19-depleted stem cell transplant. The origin of the receptors is a boy between 2 and 10 years old with acute lymphoblastic leukemia, due to receive a stem cell transplant.

This clonotype showed up many times. This chain links TRBV20-1 with TRBJ1-5; TRBD1 might be the D (5 bases). This CDR3 is built from 15 residues. Per germline, CDR1 DFQATT and CDR2 SNEGSKA (reference sequence). V lost 0 bases to trimming and J lost 3 bases, with 12 bases between them. The CDR3 nucleotides are TGCAGTGCTAGAGATCTTCGGGGGGACAATCAGCCCCAGCATTTT. Encoded protein: CSARDLRGDNQPQHF.

This clonotype was found many times. The rearrangement joins TRBV9 to TRBJ1-1, with D possibly TRBD1 on 5 matching bases. V gave up 3 bases and J gave up 1 base, with 16 bases separating them. From germline, CDR1 is SGDLS and CDR2 YYNGEE. CDR3 length equals 16 residues. The CDR3 DNA sequence: TGTGCCAGCAGCGCCCAAGACAGACATGAGAACACTGAAGCTTTCTTT. Translated: CASSAQDRHENTEAFF.

V is TRBV6-2 or TRBV6-3 and J is TRBJ2-7; 10 bases line up with TRBD2. With V trimmed by 0 bases and J by 5 bases, 4 bases remained unmatched. Germline assignment: CDR1 MNHEY and CDR2 SVGEGT. The CDR3 sequence is 15 residues long. CDR3 residues: CASSYSAGGPDEQYF. The CDR3 coding sequence is TGTGCCAGCAGTTACTCAGCGGGGGGGCCCGACGAGCAGTACTTC.

There are many counts of this clonotype. V and J are TRBV12-3 or TRBV12-4 and TRBJ1-5, with no clear D. The V and J ends lost 8 bases and 6 bases respectively, with 20 bases between them. This CDR3 contains 15 residues. CDR3 DNA: TGTGCCAGCCGTCAGGACCTGGAATTGAGTCAGCCCCAGCATTTT. Its protein product is CASRQDLELSQPQHF.

This clonotype was seen a few times. This sequence joins TRBV4-1 and TRBJ2-7; 8 bases are shared with TRBD1. Germline V gives CDR1 MGHRA, CDR2 YSYEKL. The CDR3 loop spans 15 amino acids. V trimming: 4 bases; J trimming: 1 base; junction bases outside the gene matches: 6. CDR3 in amino acids: CASSPRRTGSYEQYF. The DNA of the CDR3 is TGCGCCAGCAGCCCTCGCCGGACAGGGTCCTACGAGCAGTACTTC.

This clonotype was detected many times. The J gene is TRBJ1-6, the V gene TRBV25-1; D uncertain. Germline values: CDR1 MGHDK, CDR2 SYGVNS. This CDR3 is built from 16 residues. Trimming shortened V by 4 bases and J by 8 bases, and 18 bases separated the two germline ends. The CDR3 spells CASSAPRGVVDSPLHF. In nucleotides, the CDR3 is TGTGCCAGCAGTGCCCCCCGCGGGGTGGTTGATTCACCCCTCCACTTT. Full variable domain (remainder filled in from reference TRBV25-1 and TRBJ1-6): EADIYQTPRYLVIGTGKKITLECSQTMGHDKMYWYQQDPGMELHLIHYSYGVNSTEKGDLSSESTVSRIRTEHFPLTLESARPSHTSQYLCASSAPRGVVDSPLHFGNGTRLTVT.

The sample holds a few counts of this clonotype. The chain employs TRBV28 and TRBJ1-5, with a weak D call TRBD1 (5 bases). Germline V gene data show CDR1 as MDHEN and CDR2 as SYDVKM. The CDR3 is made up of 19 amino acids. V was trimmed by 6 bases and J by 0 bases, leaving 24 bases between them. The DNA of the CDR3 is TGTGCCAGCAGCATCACGTCCGGGACGGATTTTTATAGCAATCAGCCCCAGCATTTT. It yields the protein CASSITSGTDFYSNQPQHF. Complete variable domain (other parts from reference TRBV28 and TRBJ1-5): DVKVTQSSRYLVKRTGEKVFLECVQDMDHENMFWYRQDPGLGLRLIYFSYDVKMKEKGDIPEGYSVSREKKERFSLILESASTNQTSMYLCASSITSGTDFYSNQPQHFGDGTRLSIL.

In its sample, this clonotype was seen a few times. In DNA, the CDR3 is TGTGCCAGCTCACAGAGCAAGGACGACGAGTGGAGGGCTTTCTTT. Its translation is CASSQSKDDEWRAFF. The rearrangement uses TRBV18 and TRBJ1-1; D is uncertain. Trimming stripped 4 bases from V and 11 bases from J, with 23 bases between. Germline V CDR1 and CDR2: KGHSH, LQKENI. The CDR3 runs to 15 residues. Full variable domain (outside the CDR3, taken from reference TRBV18 and TRBJ1-1): NAGVMQNPRHLVRRRGQEARLRCSPMKGHSHVYWYRQLPEEGLKFMVYLQKENIIDESGMPKERFSAEFPKEGPSILRIQQVVRGDSAAYFCASSQSKDDEWRAFFGQGTRLTVV.

This chain connects TRBV12-3 or TRBV12-4 to TRBJ2-1; TRBD2 matches at 14 bases. With 4 bases clipped from V and 7 bases from J, the junction kept 6 bases outside the gene matches. This CDR3 region has 16 residues. The CDR3 sequence is CASSSRLAGGRNEQFF. The CDR3 nucleotides read TGTGCCAGCAGTTCTCGACTAGCGGGGGGGCGGAATGAGCAGTTCTTC.

This clonotype was seen repeatedly, ten times or more. The chain carries TRBV7-2 and TRBJ1-2; TRBD1 might be the D (6 bases). Germline V gene data show CDR1 as SGHTA and CDR2 as FQGNSA. The CDR3 extends over 12 amino acids. V was trimmed by 7 bases and J by 4 bases, leaving 10 bases between them. The DNA for the CDR3 is TGTGCCAGCAATAAGGGGGGCTATGGCTACACCTTC. This translates into CASNKGGYGYTF.

The sample holds many counts of this clonotype. This sequence joins TRBV23-1 and TRBJ1-1; no clear D gene. TRBV23-1 is recorded as an ORF, its role being uncertain. This CDR3 spans 17 amino acids. Deletions cut 3 bases from V and 2 bases from J, with 19 bases between. In DNA, the CDR3 is TGCGCCAGCAGTCATATAAAGCAGGTGGAAGGAAACACTGAAGCTTTCTTT. It encodes CASSHIKQVEGNTEAFF.

At least ten counts were recorded for this clonotype. The V call is TRBV20-1, the J call TRBJ2-1, with D unclear. The CDR3 totals 15 residues. CDR1 and CDR2 (germline): DFQATT, SNEGSKA (reference sequence). Trimming cost V 3 bases and J 0 bases, with 12 bases left between them. The CDR3 region has the DNA TGCAGTGCTAGTTTACCTTCTGGCTCCTACAATGAGCAGTTCTTC. Translation gives CSASLPSGSYNEQFF.

The rearrangement links TRBV4-3 to TRBJ2-3; TRBD2 matches 8 bases. CDR1 is LGHNA, CDR2 YSLEER, per germline. Trimming cost V 1 base and J 0 bases; bases outside gene matches: 3. This CDR3 spans 16 amino acids. The CDR3: CASSQGTSYSTDTQYF. CDR3 sequence (DNA): TGCGCCAGCAGCCAAGGGACTAGCTATAGCACAGATACGCAGTATTTT.

At least ten counts were recorded for this clonotype. The J gene is TRBJ1-2, the V gene TRBV5-6; D perhaps matches TRBD1 (5 bases). The germline gives CDR1 SGHDT, CDR2 YYEEEE. This CDR3 has 16 residues. V was cut by 0 bases and J by 3 bases, with 15 bases left in between. CDR3 protein: CASSLAAAGKDYGYTF. CDR3 nucleotides: TGTGCCAGCAGCTTGGCAGCGGCAGGGAAGGACTATGGCTACACCTTC. Looking up the rest from reference TRBV5-6 and TRBJ1-2 gives the full variable domain: DAGVTQSPTHLIKTRGQQVTLRCSPKSGHDTVSWYQQALGQGPQFIFQYYEEEERQRGNFPDRFSGHQFPNYSSELNVNALLLGDSALYLCASSLAAAGKDYGYTFGSGTRLTVV.

At least ten counts were recorded for this clonotype. The chain joins TRBV5-1 to TRBJ2-2; TRBD1 matches 7 bases. This CDR3 comprises 14 residues. The trim removed 4 bases at V and 8 bases at J, leaving 8 bases unmatched. Germline CDR1 SGHRS, CDR2 YFSETQ. The CDR3: CASSQQGLGGELFF. CDR3 nucleotide sequence: TGCGCCAGCAGCCAACAGGGGCTCGGAGGGGAGCTGTTTTTT.

This clonotype was seen at least ten times. This chain links TRBV29-1 with TRBJ2-2, with TRBD1 identical over 9 bases. CDR3 size: 12 residues. Trimming at V came to 7 bases and at J to 6 bases, leaving 3 bases not matched to a gene. The germline CDR1 and CDR2 sequences are SQVTM and ANQGSEA. Here the CDR3 reads CSADRGAGELFF. The CDR3 DNA sequence: TGCAGCGCGGACAGGGGCGCCGGGGAGCTGTTTTTT.

The chain employs TRBV4-1 and TRBJ2-7; 8 bases are shared with TRBD2. The V and J ends lost 4 bases and 4 bases, in that order; junction bases with no gene match: 9. The germline gives CDR1 MGHRA, CDR2 YSYEKL. There are 15 residues in the CDR3. The CDR3 DNA follows: TGCGCCAGCAGCCGCCCCGGGGGGGCCTTGTACGAGCAGTACTTC. Translation gives CASSRPGGALYEQYF.

V is TRBV6-5 and J is TRBJ2-7, with TRBD2 as a possible D gene (5 bases). The germline V gene has CDR1 MNHEY and CDR2 SVGAGI. Trimming took off 8 bases at V and 10 bases at J, with 15 bases between the two ends. The CDR3 loop spans 11 amino acids. CDR3 sequence (DNA): TGTGCCAGCGGGAGAGGGAATGATCAGTACTTC. Amino acids: CASGRGNDQYF.

The rearrangement uses TRBV5-4 and TRBJ2-2; D gene ambiguous. CDR1 is SGHNT and CDR2 is YYREEE in the germline V gene (reference sequence). This CDR3 is built from 15 residues. Trimming shortened V by 2 bases and J by 6 bases, and 14 bases separated the two germline ends. The DNA for the CDR3 is TGTGCCAGCAGCTTTCAGGAATTAAGGGCCGGGGAGCTGTTTTTT. It translates to CASSFQELRAGELFF.

CDR3 residues: CASSSYGRTGLGYEQYF. CDR3 nucleotide sequence: TGTGCCAGCAGCTCTTACGGGAGGACAGGGTTAGGCTACGAGCAGTACTTC. The chain combines TRBV7-6 with TRBJ2-7, with a tentative D call TRBD1 (8 bases). From germline, CDR1 is SGHVS and CDR2 FNYEAQ. V gave up 4 bases and J gave up 3 bases, with 22 bases separating them. This CDR3 comprises 17 residues. Supplemented by reference TRBV7-6 and TRBJ2-7, the full variable domain reads GAGVSQSPRYKVTKRGQDVALRCDPISGHVSLYWYRQALGQGPEFLTYFNYEAQQDKSGLPNDRFSAERPEGSISTLTIQRTEQRDSAMYRCASSSYGRTGLGYEQYFGPGTRLTVT.

This clonotype was found many times. This sequence joins TRBV7-6 and TRBJ2-2; a possible D gene is TRBD2 (6 bases). V lost 5 bases and J lost 0, with 10 bases in between. The CDR3 runs to 15 residues. The germline CDR1 and CDR2 sequences are SGHVS and FNYEAQ. The CDR3 spells CASSPGTPNTGELFF. CDR3 coding DNA: TGTGCCAGCAGCCCCGGGACTCCGAACACCGGGGAGCTGTTTTTT.

This clonotype was seen only a few times. V and J are TRBV20-1 and TRBJ2-7; 12 bases match TRBD2. Germline CDR1 DFQATT, CDR2 SNEGSKA (reference sequence). V gave up 2 bases and J gave up 5 bases; unmatched junction bases: 1. CDR3 length equals 13 residues. CDR3 nucleotide sequence: TGCAGTGCTAGAAGACTAGCGGGGGACGAGCAGTACTTC. This sequence encodes CSARRLAGDEQYF.

As DNA, the CDR3 is TGTGCCACCAGTGATTTGATGGAACTCCCTAGCAATCAGCCCCAGCATTTT. Encoded protein: CATSDLMELPSNQPQHF. V gene TRBV24-1 combines with J gene TRBJ1-5; D uncertain. Germline V gene lookup returns CDR1 KGHDR and CDR2 SFDVKD. The length of the CDR3 is 17 residues. The V gene lost 0 bases and the J gene lost 0 bases, with 11 bases spanning the gap.

There are a few counts of this clonotype. V is TRBV7-2 and J is TRBJ1-2; weak D call: TRBD1 (5 bases). CDR1 is SGHTA and CDR2 is FQGNSA in the germline V gene. V was pared by 5 bases and J by 6 bases, with 13 bases between. The CDR3 is 13 amino acids. The CDR3 DNA reads TGTGCCAGCAGCCTGTGGGGCGGGGATGGCTACACCTTC. Protein product: CASSLWGGDGYTF.

This clonotype was counted ten times or more. The V gene is TRBV15, the J gene TRBJ2-2, with 8 bases lining up with TRBD1. The trim removed 0 bases at V and 0 bases at J, leaving 3 bases unmatched. CDR1 is LNHNV, CDR2 YYDKDF, per germline (reference sequence). The CDR3 sequence is 17 residues long. In DNA, the CDR3 is TGTGCCACCAGCAGAGATCTACAGGGGGCGAACACCGGGGAGCTGTTTTTT. The encoded protein is CATSRDLQGANTGELFF.

This clonotype was observed many times. V usage is TRBV9 and J usage is TRBJ1-3, with D maybe TRBD1 (5 bases). V dropped 4 bases and J dropped 4 bases, with 12 bases sitting between them. CDR1 SGDLS and CDR2 YYNGEE come from the germline V gene. The CDR3 sequence is 14 residues long. The CDR3: CASSPSRGGNTIYF. CDR3 sequence (DNA): TGTGCCAGCAGCCCTTCGAGGGGAGGAAACACCATATATTTT.

Only a few counts were recorded for this clonotype. This chain uses TRBV4-1 with TRBJ2-7; D remains ambiguous. From germline, CDR1 is MGHRA and CDR2 YSYEKL. Trimming removed 6 bases at V and 9 bases at J, with 9 bases between. This CDR3 spans 10 amino acids. CDR3 loop: CASRSRRQYF. The CDR3 coding sequence is TGCGCCAGCAGGTCGAGAAGGCAGTACTTC.

This clonotype occurred a few times. The rearrangement uses TRBV5-1 and TRBJ2-7; the D gene could be TRBD1 or TRBD2 (5 bases each). The CDR3 covers 12 residues. CDR1 and CDR2 (germline): SGHRS, YFSETQ. Between the trimmed V and J ends, which lost 4 bases and 5 bases, there was a span of 10 bases. The CDR3 protein is CASSRGRDEQYF. The CDR3, as DNA: TGCGCCAGCAGCCGGGGCCGCGACGAGCAGTACTTC.

This clonotype was recorded at least ten times. The V and J genes are TRBV2 and TRBJ2-1; D unresolved. CDR1 and CDR2 (germline): SNHLY, FYNNEI. Between the trimmed V and J ends, which lost 6 bases and 8 bases, there was a span of 8 bases. The CDR3 runs to 11 residues. CDR3 sequence (DNA): TGTGCCAGCAGAGGTTGGGATGAGCAGTTCTTC. This sequence encodes CASRGWDEQFF.

This clonotype has more than one count but fewer than ten. The CDR3 coding sequence is TGTGCCAGCAGCGTAGAGGGACAGGGGGCTGGAAACACCATATATTTT. Its translation: CASSVEGQGAGNTIYF. The rearrangement links TRBV9 to TRBJ1-3, with TRBD1 identical over 11 bases. CDR3 length: 16 amino acids. V was pared by 0 bases and J by 2 bases, with 1 base of the junction left unmatched. CDR1 SGDLS and CDR2 YYNGEE come from the germline V gene.